The 15 T cell receptor beta chains presented below share a single source sample, sequenced in a study of blood T cell repertoires in COVID-19. Here immunoSEQ multiplex PCR was the method, and the copy in TCRdb shows in-frame clones only, minus some. The sample comprises approximately 360,000 clones, nearly 90% of which are singletons, and around 7% rests with the top ten. The material sequenced was peripheral blood. These receptors were obtained from a man between 18 and 35 years old with active or convalescent COVID-19.

The chain links TRBV11-2 to TRBJ1-3, with a weak D call TRBD1 (5 bases). This CDR3 has 18 amino acids. Trimming pared 2 bases from V and 0 bases from J, leaving 17 bases between. The germline CDR1 and CDR2 sequences are SGHAT and FQNNGV. CDR3 amino acids: CASSLSREARVSGNTIYF. The DNA for the CDR3 is TGTGCCAGCAGCTTAAGCCGTGAAGCCAGGGTCTCTGGAAACACCATATATTTT.

The V gene is TRBV29-1, the J gene TRBJ2-2; 9 bases fit TRBD1. Trimming cost V 7 bases and J 4 bases; bases outside gene matches: 10. The germline gives CDR1 SQVTM, CDR2 ANQGSEA. CDR3 length: 15 amino acids. CDR3 sequence: CSADSGTGPTGELFF. The CDR3 coding sequence is TGCAGCGCCGACTCTGGGACAGGGCCCACCGGGGAGCTGTTTTTT.

The J gene is TRBJ2-7, the V gene TRBV5-1; 9 bases map to TRBD1. The J segment lost 5 bases and the V segment lost 0 bases, leaving 3 bases of the junction unmatched. Germline lookup yields CDR1 SGHRS and CDR2 YFSETQ. This CDR3 has 14 residues. DNA for the CDR3: TGCGCCAGCAGCTTGGGGACAGGGGACGACGAGCAGTACTTC. Protein sequence: CASSLGTGDDEQYF.

V and J are TRBV9 and TRBJ2-4, with 11 bases that match TRBD2. The CDR3 sequence is 14 residues long. V lost 3 bases to trimming and J lost 6 bases; unmatched junction nucleotides: 2. Germline CDR1 and CDR2: SGDLS and YYNGEE. The CDR3 spells CASSDGLAGNIQYF. CDR3 in DNA: TGTGCCAGCAGCGACGGACTAGCGGGAAACATTCAGTACTTC.

The rearrangement links TRBV28 to TRBJ1-3; 7 bases are a match to TRBD1. Germline V gene data show CDR1 as MDHEN and CDR2 as SYDVKM. The length of the CDR3 is 12 residues. With 10 bases clipped from V and 4 bases from J, the junction kept 4 bases outside the gene matches. CDR3 residues: CANRGAGNTIYF. The CDR3 nucleotides read TGTGCCAACAGGGGAGCAGGAAACACCATATATTTT.

The chain is built from TRBV7-9 and TRBJ1-3, with D perhaps TRBD1 (6 bases). The V end was cut by 1 base, the J end by 4 bases, with 17 bases between. Germline lookup yields CDR1 SEHNR and CDR2 FQNEAQ (reference sequence). This CDR3 contains 17 residues. The CDR3 region is CASSLVPGDFAGNTIYF. The CDR3 coding sequence is TGTGCCAGCAGCTTAGTTCCAGGGGATTTTGCCGGAAACACCATATATTTT.

The gene calls are TRBV6-2 or TRBV6-3 and TRBJ1-1; no definite D call. Germline V gene lookup returns CDR1 MNHEY and CDR2 SVGEGT. Trimming shortened V by 7 bases and J by 2 bases, and 14 bases separated the two germline ends. The CDR3 is 14 amino acids. In DNA, the CDR3 is TGTGCCAGCACCCCAGGACTGTTCAACACTGAAGCTTTCTTT. Its translation is CASTPGLFNTEAFF.

The rearrangement uses TRBV3-1 (or the pseudogene TRBV3-2) and TRBJ1-6, with a weak D call TRBD1 (5 bases). The CDR3 runs 19 residues. The germline V and J ends were trimmed by 3 bases and 0 bases, with 18 bases remaining between them. Germline values: CDR1 LGHDT, CDR2 YNNKEL (reference sequence). CDR3 sequence reads: CASSQGPEVSGSYNSPLHF. CDR3 DNA: TGTGCCAGCAGCCAGGGGCCAGAGGTCTCGGGCTCCTATAATTCACCCCTCCACTTT.

The V call is TRBV18, the J call TRBJ1-2; maybe TRBD1 (5 bases). Germline loops: CDR1 KGHSH, CDR2 LQKENI. The CDR3 is 14 residues long. V was cut by 4 bases and J by 6 bases, with 15 bases left in between. CDR3 nucleotides: TGTGCCAGCTCACTTTCAGGGTTAACGGATGGCTACACCTTC. This encodes CASSLSGLTDGYTF.

V is TRBV4-3 and J is TRBJ1-2; D is perhaps TRBD1 (6 bases). Germline V gene data show CDR1 as LGHNA and CDR2 as YSLEER. The CDR3 covers 15 residues. Trimming stripped 2 bases from V and 3 bases from J, with 13 bases between. As DNA, the CDR3 is TGCGCCAGCAGCCAATCGTCCAGGGGAGACTATGGCTACACCTTC. Translating it yields CASSQSSRGDYGYTF.

The rearrangement joins TRBV6-2 or TRBV6-3 to TRBJ2-1; tentatively, D is TRBD1 (6 bases). CDR3 length: 14 amino acids. With 2 bases removed from V and 10 bases from J, the gap between germline ends came to 15 bases. Germline-derived CDR1 and CDR2 are MNHEY and SVGEGT. The CDR3 region is CASSYQGQKSEQFF. Here the CDR3 DNA reads TGTGCCAGCAGTTACCAGGGGCAGAAGTCAGAGCAGTTCTTC.

The V call is TRBV7-9, the J call TRBJ2-5; 8 bases line up with TRBD1. The CDR3 runs 15 residues. With 4 bases clipped from V and 5 bases from J, the junction kept 9 bases outside the gene matches. Germline V lookup: CDR1 SEHNR, CDR2 FQNEAQ (reference sequence). The chain's CDR3 is CASSSTGGMGETQYF. DNA for the CDR3: TGTGCCAGCAGCTCAACAGGGGGAATGGGCGAGACCCAGTACTTC. The full variable domain, in which reference TRBV7-9 and TRBJ2-5 provide the parts outside the CDR3, is DTGVSQNPRHKITKRGQNVTFRCDPISEHNRLYWYRQTLGQGPEFLTYFQNEAQLEKSRLLSDRFSAERPKGSFSTLEIQRTEQGDSAMYLCASSSTGGMGETQYFGPGTRLLVL.

The chain has TRBV27 and TRBJ1-4; tentative D call: TRBD1 (6 bases). The CDR3 covers 16 residues. V dropped 2 bases and J dropped 4 bases, with 14 bases sitting between them. Germline loops: CDR1 MNHEY, CDR2 SMNVEV (reference sequence). In DNA form, the CDR3 reads TGTGCCAGCAGTTTAAGACCCGGACAGTATAATGAAAAACTGTTTTTT. Translating gives CASSLRPGQYNEKLFF.

The chain links TRBV7-2 to TRBJ1-5; possible D gene TRBD1, 6 bases. V lost 1 base, J lost 5 bases, and 12 bases lay in between. Germline V lookup: CDR1 SGHTA, CDR2 FQGNSA. The CDR3 has 15 amino acids. CDR3 in DNA: TGTGCCAGCAGCTTAGATCAGGGGCGCTATCAGCCCCAGCATTTT. Translation: CASSLDQGRYQPQHF.

This chain uses TRBV11-3 with TRBJ1-1; 7 bases map to TRBD1. This CDR3 comprises 13 residues. Germline trimming cut 5 bases from V and 4 bases from J; bases unmatched to any gene: 4. Per the germline V gene, CDR1 is SGHNT and CDR2 is YENEEA. CDR3 nucleotides: TGTGCCAGCAGCACAGGGACAGTCACTGAAGCTTTCTTT. Amino acids: CASSTGTVTEAFF.